This is a list of T cell receptor beta chains from one sample in a study of T cell responses to AZD1222 COVID-19 vaccine. TCRdb keeps only in-frame clones here, not all; method: immunoSEQ multiplex PCR. The data contain 100,000 to 150,000 clones, about 88% of them singletons. This specimen consisted of peripheral blood, obtained 28 days after the second AZD1222 dose. The receptors shown here come from an adult who received the AZD1222 COVID-19 vaccine. Each CDR3 is given with its conserved first and last residue. D genes are given only for firm matches. Clone size, where shown, is once, few, many, or a class for clones that have expanded.

d_gene	v_gene	abundance	j_gene	CDR3nt	CDR3aa
-	TRBV7-3	once	TRBJ1-1	TGTGCCAGCAGCTTAACGGGGTCGGAAAACACTGAAGCTTTCTTT	CASSLTGSENTEAFF
-	TRBV7-2	-	TRBJ1-4	TGTGCCAGCAGCCGGAATGGGGGGGGCTGGACTAATGAAAAACTGTTTTTT	CASSRNGGGWTNEKLFF
TRBD2	TRBV4-2	-	TRBJ2-5	TGTGCCAGCAGCCAATCTCTTCTAGCGGGAGGGCCGGGAGAGACCCAGTACTTC	CASSQSLLAGGPGETQYF
TRBD1	TRBV28	-	TRBJ2-1	TGTGCCAGCAAGACAGGGGCGCATGAGCAGTTCTTC	CASKTGAHEQFF
-	TRBV6-5	-	TRBJ1-1	TGTGCCAGCAGAACTATTGGACAGATGAACACTGAAGCTTTCTTT	CASRTIGQMNTEAFF
-	TRBV7-2	-	TRBJ2-7	TGTGCCAGCAGCTTAGTCCCCTACGAGCAGTACTTC	CASSLVPYEQYF
TRBD1	TRBV5-6	once	TRBJ2-7	TGTGCCAGCGTCCGGACAGGGGCGTACGAGCAGTACTTC	CASVRTGAYEQYF
TRBD2	TRBV10-3	-	TRBJ2-7	TGTGCCATCAGTGAGCGGAAAGTGGTAGCGGGAGGTAGGCACGAGCAGTACTTC	CAISERKVVAGGRHEQYF
-	TRBV11-1	-	TRBJ2-5	TGTGCCAGCAGTCCCCCCATCGGAGGGCTCGGAGAGACCCAGTACTTC	CASSPPIGGLGETQYF
-	TRBV2	-	TRBJ2-7	TGTGCCAGACAACCCAGGGAGAGCTCCTACGAGCAGTACTTC	CARQPRESSYEQYF